These T cell receptor beta chains were read from a single sample in a study of response to subunit inactivated influenza vaccine. TCRdb processed the RT-PCR reads anew with MiXCR; each CDR3 protein has one entry. The repertoire consists of around 570,000 distinct CDR3 sequences, with 7.6% occurring once and the leading ten covering 10% to 15%. Material: PBMCs from blood, obtained roughly 24 months after vaccination. Every receptor here comes from a man aged 45 to 75 who received an inactivated influenza vaccine. Both conserved end residues are part of each CDR3. The D gene is left open where the match is weak. Size tells how often a clone was seen (once, few, many) or the class of an expanded clone, and some rows leave it out.

CSAVTGGYGYTF	TGCAGTGCCGTCACAGGGGGTTATGGCTACACCTTC	TRBV20-1	TRBD1	many	TRBJ1-2
CASRSGQGFTEAFF	TGTGCCAGCAGGTCGGGACAGGGATTCACTGAAGCTTTCTTT	TRBV6-1	TRBD1	-	TRBJ1-1
CASSLMDPRSADTQYF	TGTGCCAGCAGTTTAATGGACCCGCGAAGCGCAGATACGCAGTATTTT	TRBV12-3/TRBV12-4	-	few	TRBJ2-3
CASSYPRPGGTGELFF	TGTGCCAGCAGCTACCCGCGGCCAGGGGGCACCGGGGAGCTGTTTTTT	TRBV6-2/TRBV6-3	TRBD1	-	TRBJ2-2
CASSLNRDSNYGYTF	TGTGCCAGCAGCTTAAACCGGGACAGCAACTATGGCTACACCTTC	TRBV7-2	TRBD1	few	TRBJ1-2
CASSQGTDTFYGYTF	TGTGCCAGCAGCCAGGGGACGGATACTTTCTATGGCTACACCTTC	TRBV4-2	-	many	TRBJ1-2
CASSVGVFTGELFF	TGTGCCAGCAGCGTGGGAGTTTTCACCGGGGAGCTGTTTTTT	TRBV7-3	-	few	TRBJ2-2
CSARARTVYNEQFF	TGCAGTGCTAGAGCTCGTACGGTTTACAATGAGCAGTTCTTC	TRBV20-1	-	-	TRBJ2-1
CASSTRGFQYF	TGCGCCAGCAGCACCAGGGGTTTCCAGTACTTC	TRBV5-1	-	many	TRBJ2-7
CASTRTASYEQYF	TGTGCCAGCACCCGGACCGCAAGCTACGAGCAGTACTTC	TRBV25-1	-	many	TRBJ2-7
CASSYGDSSVQYF	TGTGCCAGCAGCTACGGAGACTCGTCTGTGCAGTATTTT	TRBV5-4	-	few	TRBJ2-3
CASSSGWWDPPETQYF	TGCGCCAGCAGCTCGGGATGGTGGGATCCCCCAGAGACCCAGTACTTC	TRBV5-1	-	-	TRBJ2-5
CASSLTLMARYSYEQYF	TGTGCCAGCAGTTTAACCCTCATGGCGAGGTACTCCTACGAGCAGTACTTC	TRBV12-3/TRBV12-4	-	-	TRBJ2-7
CSATGVNQGTEAFF	TGCAGTGCTACAGGGGTTAATCAGGGCACTGAAGCTTTCTTT	TRBV20-1	-	-	TRBJ1-1
CASSPRQGLWNEQFF	TGTGCCAGCAGTCCCCGACAGGGGTTGTGGAATGAGCAGTTCTTC	TRBV6-2/TRBV6-3	TRBD1	few	TRBJ2-1
CASSLATVRTDTQYF	TGTGCCAGCAGCTTAGCCACGGTCCGCACAGATACGCAGTATTTT	TRBV7-9	-	many	TRBJ2-3
CASSLLLAGRGTGELFF	TGTGCCAGCAGCTTACTGCTAGCGGGACGGGGCACCGGGGAGCTGTTTTTT	TRBV7-9	TRBD2	-	TRBJ2-2
CASSQADGGPTGELFF	TGCGCCAGCAGCCAAGCCGACGGGGGGCCGACCGGGGAGCTGTTTTTT	TRBV4-3	-	few	TRBJ2-2
CASRPIPGTRFSNEQYF	TGCGCCAGCAGACCTATTCCGGGGACTAGATTCTCCAACGAGCAGTACTTC	TRBV5-1	TRBD2	-	TRBJ2-7
CSVERENTDTQYF	TGCAGCGTTGAACGGGAAAACACAGATACGCAGTATTTT	TRBV29-1	-	few	TRBJ2-3
CASSLSSSGNTIYF	TGTGCCAGCAGTTTATCCAGCTCTGGAAACACCATATATTTT	TRBV12-3/TRBV12-4	-	many	TRBJ1-3
CSAPLSRGFNTEAFF	TGCAGTGCTCCCTTGTCACGGGGTTTCAACACTGAAGCTTTCTTT	TRBV20-1	-	many	TRBJ1-1
CAISELLLPDTNTGELCF	TGTGCCATCAGTGAGTTACTTCTCCCGGACACAAACACCGGGGAGCTGTGTTTT	TRBV10-3	-	-	TRBJ2-2
CASSPALNSPLHF	TGTGCCAGCAGTCCCGCCCTTAATTCACCCCTCCACTTT	TRBV12-3/TRBV12-4	-	-	TRBJ1-6
CASSLRQFATTNEKLFF	TGTGCCAGCAGCCTCCGACAGTTCGCCACAACTAATGAAAAACTGTTTTTT	TRBV7-2	-	few	TRBJ1-4
CASSIGGSYEQYF	TGTGCCAGTAGTATCGGGGGATCCTACGAGCAGTACTTC	TRBV19	-	few	TRBJ2-7
CASSPTGSGEYF	TGTGCCAGCAGCCCGACAGGGTCTGGCGAGTATTTT	TRBV7-2	TRBD1	few	TRBJ2-3
CSAPRQGARNEQFF	TGCAGTGCTCCAAGACAGGGGGCGCGGAATGAGCAGTTCTTC	TRBV20-1	TRBD1	-	TRBJ2-1
CASSLAPGHTGELFF	TGTGCCAGCAGCTTAGCACCAGGGCACACCGGGGAGCTGTTTTTT	TRBV7-9	-	-	TRBJ2-2
CASTLTGTGIHEQYF	TGTGCCAGCACACTTACCGGGACAGGTATCCACGAGCAGTACTTC	TRBV12-3/TRBV12-4	TRBD1	-	TRBJ2-7
CASSKGRAEENEQFF	TGTGCCAGCAGCAAAGGCAGGGCCGAAGAGAATGAGCAGTTCTTC	TRBV21-1	-	-	TRBJ2-1
CASSQEGARVTGELFF	TGCGCCAGCAGCCAAGAAGGGGCCCGGGTCACCGGGGAGCTGTTTTTT	TRBV4-3	-	few	TRBJ2-2
CASSFTYSAYGYTF	TGTGCCAGCAGCTTCACATACAGCGCCTATGGCTACACCTTC	TRBV7-2	-	many	TRBJ1-2
CSARDQGQGTGELFF	TGCAGTGCTAGAGATCAGGGACAGGGGACCGGGGAGCTGTTTTTT	TRBV20-1	TRBD1	few	TRBJ2-2
CATSREAYTGELFF	TGTGCCACCTCACGGGAGGCCTACACCGGGGAGCTGTTTTTT	TRBV4-2	TRBD2	few	TRBJ2-2
CASSHSYNEQFF	TGTGCCAGCAGTCACTCCTACAATGAGCAGTTCTTC	TRBV6-5	-	few	TRBJ2-1
CASSLMGDSYNSPLHF	TGCGCCAGCAGCTTGATGGGGGACAGCTATAATTCACCCCTCCACTTT	TRBV5-1	TRBD1	few	TRBJ1-6
CSASYGAGGYTF	TGCAGTGCTAGCTATGGGGCAGGTGGCTACACCTTC	TRBV20-1	-	few	TRBJ1-2
CASSSAGANQETQYF	TGTGCCAGCAGCTCAGCGGGAGCCAACCAAGAGACCCAGTACTTC	TRBV7-2	TRBD2	few	TRBJ2-5
CASSRVGAYNEQFF	TGCGCCAGCAGCCGGGTGGGGGCTTACAATGAGCAGTTCTTC	TRBV4-3	-	-	TRBJ2-1
CASSLLGVGSYNEQFF	TGTGCCAGCAGCTTACTGGGGGTTGGCTCCTACAATGAGCAGTTCTTC	TRBV7-2	-	many	TRBJ2-1